This T cell receptor (beta chain) derives from a study of CD39 and CD103 CD8 tumor-infiltrating T cells (dated 2018 in TCRdb). The study in broad terms: Repertoire comparisons were shown for an HPV-positive HNSCC, an HPV-negative HNSCC, an ovarian cancer and a melanoma patient. Deep sequencing of TCRbeta CDR3 was used to compare the repertoires of CD8 TIL subsets, defined by CD103 and CD39, with those of peripheral memory CD8 T cells. Broad study findings and their caveats: DP CD8 TILs appeared to be more oligoclonal than DN and SP CD8 TILs and blood memory CD8 T cells, with 56-86% covered by the top 30 clonotypes. Clonotypes from DN TILs largely overlapped with peripheral memory CD8 repertoires, while clonotypes from DP TILs were only rarely found in blood or uninvolved lymph node.

Of note for this clone: Its cognate antigen has yet to be identified. No much larger clone is present one base from it, and per-base qualities are unavailable.

Patients were not receiving therapy at sample collection, though earlier treatments ranged from chemotherapy, radiotherapy, surgery and immunotherapy to none. After thawing, cells went through T lymphocyte enrichment using a negative-selection kit, with EpCAM beads added for tumor-infiltrating lymphocytes. CD8 TIL subsets were FACS-sorted as CD3+CD4-CD8+CD45RA- cells split by CD39 and CD103 expression into DN, SP and DP. Tumor specimens were minced and digested with hyaluronidase, collagenase and DNase for 1 h, filtered, Ficoll-enriched and cryopreserved. Populations were sorted to roughly 99% purity on a FACSAria II, and cell pellets were frozen for TCR sequencing without culture. The germline V gene encodes CDR1 SGHDT and CDR2 YYEEEE. Ends trimmed: V by 4 bases, J by 7 bases; bases unmatched to a gene: 7. The CDR3 contains 15 residues, cysteine and phenylalanine counted. CDR3 DNA is the only sequence kept; it has 45 bases, read in frame from the first base.

For each subset, between about 8,500 and 110,000 sorted cells were used for genomic DNA extraction with the DNeasy Blood and Tissue Kit. TCRbeta V-J or V-D-J regions were sequenced and mapped by the immunoSEQ service, with coverage above 10x per sample. The original methods were these. The analysis included only productive rearrangements exported from the immunoSEQ Analyzer platform, and clonality was assessed using the 500 most abundant clones. The Morisita-Horn similarity index and the Jaccard index were used to quantify repertoire overlap between populations. Morisita-Horn similarity between CD8 T-cell subset TCR repertoires was measured in 6 or 7 cancer patients. The source is immuneACCESS, and TCRdb retained only in-frame sequences with V and J called. Part of the clones is not carried over; for the studies checked, unresolved V genes explain less than half of this, and the remainder is unexplained. The V and J calls and the clone size are those of that table, but D and trimming were determined from the DNA. The sample table holds approximately 350 clones, of which around 43% were seen once. Roughly 54% of the sample is taken by the ten largest.

The V gene is TRBV5-6 and the J gene is TRBJ2-2; the central 10 bases match TRBD1. The origin of this receptor is a human donor with melanoma. Sequencing input: CD39+ CD103+ CD8+ T cells sorted from the tumor. This specimen's cell subset or site label, per the study, means: CD103+CD39+ double-positive CD45RA- CD8 T cells. Here is the DNA: TGTGCCAGCAGCGCCGGGACAGGGGTCGGCGGGGAGCTGTTTTTT. It translates as CASSAGTGVGGELFF.